The 21 T cell receptor beta chains below were found in one sample sequenced in a study of graft-versus-host responses after intestinal transplantation. The method was immunoSEQ multiplex PCR; TCRdb's version includes in-frame clones alone and lacks a portion of them. The sample lists 85,000 to 100,000 clones; 86% were seen once. Sequenced material: PBMCs, taken 255 days after intestinal transplant. These receptors all stem from a human patient who received an intestinal transplant, so some T cells may come from the graft donor.

This chain joins TRBV23-1 and TRBJ2-4; no clear D gene. TRBV23-1 is reported as an ORF; its role is uncertain. The V end lost 0 bases, the J end lost 2 bases, and 11 bases lay between the germline ends. The CDR3 is made up of 16 amino acids. The CDR3 here is CASSQSILPPKNIQYF. The DNA for the CDR3 is TGCGCCAGCAGTCAATCGATCCTCCCCCCCAAAAACATTCAGTACTTC.

The rearrangement joins TRBV29-1 to TRBJ2-2; unclear D gene. V gave up 7 bases and J gave up 3 bases, with 9 bases separating them. Germline-derived CDR1 and CDR2 are SQVTM and ANQGSEA. CDR3 size: 12 residues. CDR3 nucleotide sequence: TGCAGCGGGACGGGTTACACCGGGGAGCTGTTTTTT. Translated: CSGTGYTGELFF.

This clone was observed once. The rearrangement joins TRBV30 to TRBJ1-2; 8 bases are shared with TRBD1. The CDR3 is made up of 12 amino acids. With V trimmed by 4 bases and J by 8 bases, 6 bases remained unmatched. CDR1 and CDR2 (germline): GTSNPN, SVGIG (reference sequence). This CDR3 reads CAWKGTGGGYTF. CDR3 coding DNA: TGTGCCTGGAAAGGGACAGGCGGAGGCTACACCTTC.

This clone was seen once. The CDR3 DNA is TGTGCCTGGAGGGTTACAGGGATCTCCTACAATGAGCAGTTCTTC. It codes for CAWRVTGISYNEQFF. The V gene is TRBV30, the J gene TRBJ2-1, with D possibly TRBD1 on 6 matching bases. The CDR3 has 15 amino acids. The V and J ends lost 3 bases and 0 bases respectively, with 12 bases between them. Germline loops: CDR1 GTSNPN, CDR2 SVGIG (reference sequence).

This rearrangement joins TRBV19 to TRBJ1-2; a weak D match, TRBD1 (6 bases). V was clipped by 3 bases and J by 8 bases, with 13 bases between them. The V gene's germline CDR1 is LNHDA and CDR2 SQIVND (reference sequence). The CDR3 loop spans 13 amino acids. This chain's CDR3 is CASSIDRRTGYTF. CDR3 bases: TGTGCCAGTAGTATTGACAGGCGCACGGGCTACACCTTC.

The chain has TRBV6-1 and TRBJ1-2; 7 nucleotides line up with TRBD1. Germline V gives CDR1 MNHNS, CDR2 SASEGT. The CDR3 extends over 15 amino acids. The V and J ends lost 5 bases and 2 bases, in that order; junction bases with no gene match: 8. The CDR3 region is CASSRQGRGNYGYTF. Written as DNA, the CDR3 is TGTGCCAGCAGTCGACAGGGCAGGGGCAACTATGGCTACACCTTC.

This rearrangement joins TRBV4-1 to TRBJ2-2; D tentatively reads TRBD1 or TRBD2 (6 bases each). Trimming took 0 bases from V and 4 from J, leaving 12 bases between them. The CDR3 is 16 residues long. Germline V lookup: CDR1 MGHRA, CDR2 YSYEKL. In nucleotides, the CDR3 is TGCGCCAGCAGCCAAGAGCCCCGGGGGCTCACCGGGGAGCTGTTTTTT. It yields the protein CASSQEPRGLTGELFF.

There are a few counts of this clone. In DNA, the CDR3 is TGCGCCAGCAGCTTAAGCGGGACCTCGACCGGGGAGCTGTTTTTT. Its translation: CASSLSGTSTGELFF. The chain is built from TRBV5-1 and TRBJ2-2, with 7 bases matching TRBD2. The germline gives CDR1 SGHRS, CDR2 YFSETQ. The CDR3 covers 15 residues. V shed 2 bases, J shed 5 bases, and the junction held 6 bases outside the gene matches.

This chain connects TRBV5-1 to TRBJ2-7; 7 bases agree with TRBD1. With 3 bases clipped from V and 7 bases from J, the junction kept 4 bases outside the gene matches. The CDR3 runs 12 residues. From germline, CDR1 is SGHRS and CDR2 YFSETQ. The CDR3 sequence: CASSSTGVEQYF. The CDR3 DNA is TGCGCCAGCAGCTCAACAGGGGTAGAGCAGTACTTC.

This clone was counted between two and nine times. The J gene is TRBJ1-6, the V gene TRBV9; 7 nucleotides align to TRBD1. The CDR3 has 19 amino acids. The V segment lost 3 bases and the J segment 6 bases; nucleotides outside the gene matches: 18. Per germline, CDR1 SGDLS and CDR2 YYNGEE. The CDR3 reads CASSGEETGARLSNSPLHF. The CDR3 DNA reads TGTGCCAGCAGCGGGGAGGAAACAGGGGCGCGATTATCTAATTCACCCCTCCACTTT.

The CDR3 here is CASSLGQGAQTQYF. CDR3 coding DNA: TGTGCCAGCAGCCTGGGACAGGGGGCACAGACCCAGTACTTC. The rearrangement links TRBV7-2 to TRBJ2-5; the match to TRBD1 covers 12 bases. This CDR3 comprises 14 residues. Germline-derived CDR1 and CDR2 are SGHTA and FQGNSA. Germline trimming cut 5 bases from V and 6 bases from J; bases unmatched to any gene: 4.

This clone has a handful of counts. This chain uses TRBV18 with TRBJ1-2; D is undetermined. Germline V CDR1 and CDR2: KGHSH, LQKENI. This CDR3 region has 14 residues. V lost 2 bases and J lost 4, with 11 bases in between. This chain's CDR3 is CASSPVHYLYGYTF. The CDR3 DNA follows: TGTGCCAGCTCACCAGTTCACTACCTCTATGGCTACACCTTC.

The chain carries TRBV2 and TRBJ2-2; 7 positions match TRBD2. CDR3 length: 15 amino acids. Germline loops: CDR1 SNHLY, CDR2 FYNNEI. Trimming took 0 bases from V and 6 from J; bases not matched to a gene: 4. DNA of the CDR3: TGTGCCAGCAGTGAAGCGCCGGGGGGTGCCGGGGAGCTGTTTTTT. This encodes CASSEAPGGAGELFF. Drawing the rest from reference TRBV2 and TRBJ2-2, the complete variable domain is EPEVTQTPSHQVTQMGQEVILRCVPISNHLYFYWYRQILGQKVEFLVSFYNNEISEKSEIFDDQFSVERPDGSNFTLKIRSTKLEDSAMYFCASSEAPGGAGELFFGEGSRLTVL.

The V and J genes are TRBV7-3 and TRBJ2-5, with D hard to call. This CDR3 is 13 amino acids long. Germline assignment: CDR1 SGHTA and CDR2 FQGTGA. Trimming removed 1 base at V and 3 bases at J, with 6 bases between. CDR3 sequence reads: CASSLSNKETQYF. The DNA of the CDR3 is TGTGCCAGCAGCTTAAGCAACAAAGAGACCCAGTACTTC. Supplemented by reference TRBV7-3 and TRBJ2-5, the full variable domain reads GAGVSQTPSNKVTEKGKYVELRCDPISGHTALYWYRQSLGQGPEFLIYFQGTGAADDSGLPNDRFFAVRPEGSVSTLKIQRTERGDSAVYLCASSLSNKETQYFGPGTRLLVL.

This chain links TRBV6-1 with TRBJ1-5, with TRBD1 matching over 9 bases. CDR1 is MNHNS, CDR2 SASEGT, per germline. Trimming at V came to 5 bases and at J to 5 bases, leaving 7 bases not matched to a gene. This CDR3 spans 15 amino acids. The CDR3 DNA is TGTGCCAGCAGTCCCTCCTGGACAGGGGATCAGCCCCAGCATTTT. Translating gives CASSPSWTGDQPQHF.

The chain employs TRBV30 and TRBJ1-2; 7 bases match TRBD1. Trimming removed 6 bases from V and 6 bases from J; junction bases left unmatched: 7. This CDR3 is built from 12 residues. Germline V gene sequence: CDR1 GTSNPN, CDR2 SVGIG (reference sequence). DNA for the CDR3: TGTGCCTGCGGACAGGCCAGTAATGGCTACACCTTC. Translated, it gives CACGQASNGYTF. Full variable domain (missing parts from reference TRBV30 and TRBJ1-2): SQTIHQWPATLVQPVGSPLSLECTVEGTSNPNLYWYRQAAGRGLQLLFYSVGIGQISSEVPQNLSASRPQDRQFILSSKKLLLSDSGFYLCACGQASNGYTFGSGTRLTVV.

The J gene is TRBJ2-7, the V gene TRBV11-2, with 11 nucleotides matching TRBD2. Trimming cost V 1 base and J 6 bases; bases outside gene matches: 5. Germline V gives CDR1 SGHAT, CDR2 FQNNGV. The CDR3 spans 15 residues. In DNA, the CDR3 is TGTGCCAGCAGCTTAGGGCTAGCGGGGGGTACCGAGCAGTACTTC. This codes for CASSLGLAGGTEQYF.

The rearrangement links TRBV6-1 to TRBJ1-3, with D hard to call. The germline V gene encodes CDR1 MNHNS and CDR2 SASEGT. The CDR3 has 16 amino acids. V dropped 0 bases and J dropped 2 bases, with 11 bases sitting between them. CDR3 in DNA: TGTGCCAGCAGTGAAGCGCTTGGGCCCCCTGGAAACACCATATATTTT. This codes for CASSEALGPPGNTIYF.

The chain combines TRBV19 with TRBJ1-5, with D hard to call. The CDR3 is 16 amino acids. V lost 5 bases and J lost 0, with 14 bases in between. The germline V gene encodes CDR1 LNHDA and CDR2 SQIVND (reference sequence). CDR3 protein: CASSQLPKGSNQPQHF. CDR3 DNA sequence: TGTGCCAGTAGTCAGCTTCCCAAGGGTAGCAATCAGCCCCAGCATTTT.

This chain connects TRBV11-2 to TRBJ1-1; D is undetermined. CDR1 SGHAT and CDR2 FQNNGV come from the germline V gene. CDR3 length: 13 residues. Trimming cost V 2 bases and J 1 base, with 5 bases left between them. This chain's CDR3 is CASSLQPNTEAFF. CDR3 in DNA: TGTGCCAGCAGCTTACAACCGAACACTGAAGCTTTCTTT.

The rearrangement links TRBV6-5 to TRBJ1-4, with D possibly TRBD1 on 6 matching bases. Trimming removed 6 bases at V and 7 bases at J, with 18 bases between. This CDR3 contains 15 residues. Germline values: CDR1 MNHEY, CDR2 SVGAGI. The CDR3 DNA reads as TGTGCCAGCAGAAACTTGGCAGGGGAGACTGAAAAACTGTTTTTT. It translates to CASRNLAGETEKLFF.